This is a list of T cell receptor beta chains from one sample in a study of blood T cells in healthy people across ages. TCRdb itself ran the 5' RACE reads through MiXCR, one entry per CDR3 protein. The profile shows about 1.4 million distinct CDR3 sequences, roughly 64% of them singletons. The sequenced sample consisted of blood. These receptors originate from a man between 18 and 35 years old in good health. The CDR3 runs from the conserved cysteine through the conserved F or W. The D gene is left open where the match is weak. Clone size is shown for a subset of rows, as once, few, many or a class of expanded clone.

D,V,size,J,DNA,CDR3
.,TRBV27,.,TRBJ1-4,TGTGCCAGCAGTTTCAGTGTAACTAATGAAAAACTGTTTTTT,CASSFSVTNEKLFF
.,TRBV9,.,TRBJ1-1,TGTGCCAGCAGCGATCGGGACCCTGAAGCTTTCTTT,CASSDRDPEAFF
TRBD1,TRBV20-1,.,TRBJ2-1,TGCAGTGCTGAAAACCTACAGGGGTACTCCTACAATGAGCAGTTCTTC,CSAENLQGYSYNEQFF
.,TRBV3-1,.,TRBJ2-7,TGTGCCAGCAGCCAGGAGTCTAGAGGGGACGAGCAGTACTTC,CASSQESRGDEQYF
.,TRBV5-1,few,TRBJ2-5,TGCGCCAGCAGCAAGTCCCAGGGGGGCACGGCGGACTGGAGAACCCAGTACTTC,CASSKSQGGTADWRTQYF
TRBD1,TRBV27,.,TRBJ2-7,TGTGCCAGCAGTCCGACCGGACAGGCCTACGAGCAGTACTTC,CASSPTGQAYEQYF
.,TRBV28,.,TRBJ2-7,TGTGCCAGCAGTTTCGACCCCCGGGACATAAAGGGTGACGAGCAGTACTTC,CASSFDPRDIKGDEQYF
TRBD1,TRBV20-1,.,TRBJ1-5,TGCAGTGCTAGATCAGGCTTGGGGGACAGTAATAGCAATCAGCCCCAGCATTTT,CSARSGLGDSNSNQPQHF
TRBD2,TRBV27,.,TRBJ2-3,TGTGCCAGCAGTTTAGGCGGGAGGCTTACAGATACGCAGTATTTT,CASSLGGRLTDTQYF
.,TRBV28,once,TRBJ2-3,TGTGCCAGCAGTTTGGTCCCCCGGGGGGCAGACACGCAGTATTTT,CASSLVPRGADTQYF
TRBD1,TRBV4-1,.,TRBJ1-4,TGCGCCAGCAGCCAATACCACACAGGGGCGGTTGAAAAACTGTTTTTT,CASSQYHTGAVEKLFF
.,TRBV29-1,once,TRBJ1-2,TGCAGCGTTCCACGAGGCGGAGGGGAGGGGATTAACTATGGCTACACCTTC,CSVPRGGGEGINYGYTF
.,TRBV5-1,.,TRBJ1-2,TGCGCCAGCAGCGCCAGGGATACCGATGGCTACACCTTC,CASSARDTDGYTF
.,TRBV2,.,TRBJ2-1,TGTGCCAGCAGACCCAGTACGGTGAATGAGCAGTTCTTC,CASRPSTVNEQFF
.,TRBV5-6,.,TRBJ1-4,TGTGCCAGCAGCCTCTACGGGGAGGGGGTTAATGAAAAACTGTTTTTT,CASSLYGEGVNEKLFF
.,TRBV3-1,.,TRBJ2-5,TGTGCCAGCAGCCAAGATTATCGGGGCCGAGAGACCCAGTACTTC,CASSQDYRGRETQYF
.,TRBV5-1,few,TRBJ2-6,TGCGCCAGCAGCTTAGGAGCTACTGGGGCCAACGTCCTGACTTTC,CASSLGATGANVLTF
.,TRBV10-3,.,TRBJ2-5,TGTGCCATCAGTGGGGACCCTAAAGAGACCCAGTACTTC,CAISGDPKETQYF
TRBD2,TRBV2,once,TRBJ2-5,TGTGCCAGCAGGGCGGGGGGCAGAGAGCAGTACTTC,CASRAGGREQYF
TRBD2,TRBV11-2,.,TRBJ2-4,TGTGCCAGCAGCTTGGGGAGGGGACTAGCGGGGGGGCATATCCTGGCCAAAAACATTCAGTACTTC,CASSLGRGLAGGHILAKNIQYF
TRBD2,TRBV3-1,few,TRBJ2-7,TGTGCCAGCAGCCATCCCAGCGGGAACGCGTACGAGCAGTACTTC,CASSHPSGNAYEQYF
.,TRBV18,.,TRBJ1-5,TGTGCCAGCTTCCGGGACCTAAATCAGCCCCAGCATTTT,CASFRDLNQPQHF
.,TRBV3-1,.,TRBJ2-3,TGTGCCAGCAGCCAGACTAGACCAGATACGCAGTATTTT,CASSQTRPDTQYF
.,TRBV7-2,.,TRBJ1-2,TGTGCCAGCAGCCCCGCTAGAGTAGCGGATGGCTACACCTTC,CASSPARVADGYTF
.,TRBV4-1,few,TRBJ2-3,TGCGCCAGCAGCCAAGATCCGACACCCCAGGCAGATACGCAGTATTTT,CASSQDPTPQADTQYF
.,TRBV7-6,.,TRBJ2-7,TGTGCCAGCAGCCGAGAAGGAGGGGGAGTTTACGAGCAGTACTTC,CASSREGGGVYEQYF
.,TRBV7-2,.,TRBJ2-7,TGTGCCAGCAGCTCAGGTCTAGCCCCGAGGTACAATGAGCAGTACTTC,CASSSGLAPRYNEQYF
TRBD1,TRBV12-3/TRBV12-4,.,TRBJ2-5,TGTGCCAGCAGTGGGACCTTGACAGGGGGCATGCGAGAGACCCAGTACTTC,CASSGTLTGGMRETQYF
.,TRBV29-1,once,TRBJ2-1,TGCAGCGTTGAACGGGTCCCCTCCTACAATGAGCAGTTCTTC,CSVERVPSYNEQFF
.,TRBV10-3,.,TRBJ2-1,TGTGCCATAGACCCCGGGACCAATGAGCAGTTCTTC,CAIDPGTNEQFF
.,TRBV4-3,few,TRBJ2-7,TGCGCCAGCAGCCCGGAGGCGGCCTACGAGCAGTACTTC,CASSPEAAYEQYF
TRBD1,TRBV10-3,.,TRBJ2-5,TGTGCCATCAGTGAGTCTCGGACAGGACAAGAGACCCAGTACTTC,CAISESRTGQETQYF
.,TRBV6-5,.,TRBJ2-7,TGTGCCAGCAGTTACTCTAGGGAGGAGAGATACAATGAGCAGTACTTC,CASSYSREERYNEQYF
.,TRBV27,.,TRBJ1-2,TGTGCCAGCAGTTTATCGGTACTCGGGGGAAATGGCTACACCTTC,CASSLSVLGGNGYTF
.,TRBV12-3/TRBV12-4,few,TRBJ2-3,TGTGCCAGCAGTTCGGGGGCTGTGTTTTATACGCAGTATTTT,CASSSGAVFYTQYF
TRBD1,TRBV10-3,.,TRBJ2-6,TGTGCCATCGTTGGGGGACAGGGGACTGGGGCCAACGTCCTGACTTTC,CAIVGGQGTGANVLTF
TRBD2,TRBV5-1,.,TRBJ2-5,TGCGCCAGCAGCCCGACCGTGCGGGGGGGAGAGACCCAGTACTTC,CASSPTVRGGETQYF
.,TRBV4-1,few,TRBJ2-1,TGCGCCAGCAGCCAAATTGGGACCGACAATGAGCAGTTCTTC,CASSQIGTDNEQFF
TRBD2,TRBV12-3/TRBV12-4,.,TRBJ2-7,TGTGCCAGCAGTTTCGCACCCTCGGGGGGCGAGCAGTACTTC,CASSFAPSGGEQYF
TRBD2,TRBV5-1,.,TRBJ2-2,TGCGCCAGCAGCTTGAGGGCGGGAGCCAACACCGGGGAGCTGTTTTTT,CASSLRAGANTGELFF